This paragraph covers one T cell receptor (beta chain) sequence. CDR3 size: 15 residues. The germline CDR1 and CDR2 sequences are SGDLS and YYNGEE. With V trimmed by 4 bases and J by 5 bases, 10 bases remained unmatched. This specimen comes from a study of early T cells in non-severe SARS-CoV-2 infection. The overall study: The input, bulk RNA from unsorted whole blood, was sequenced, and chains were unpaired.

Individual cDNA molecules received unique molecular identifiers during library preparation. MiXCR was run by TCRdb on the 5' RACE reads, yielding one entry per CDR3 protein. The data show roughly 30,000 distinct CDR3 sequences, under 7.5% seen once. The receptor was isolated from an adult who was a healthcare worker with PCR-confirmed SARS-CoV-2 infection or an uninfected control (not recorded which). The rearrangement links TRBV9 to TRBJ1-2; 8 bases line up with TRBD1. The material sequenced was whole blood. As DNA, the CDR3 is TGTGCCAGCAGCTTCGAGACAGGGGAGGTATATGGCTACACCTTC. This codes for CASSFETGEVYGYTF.